One T cell receptor beta chain is described in this entry. Its antigen is still unknown. Measured with immunoSEQ multiplex PCR; TCRdb has only the in-frame clones, and not every one. The sample yields 150,000 to 200,000 clones, about 90% seen once. This entry comes from a study of cytomegalovirus exposure and HLA in healthy donors. The study's findings and limits: In vitro data verified a few CMV-associated chains as specific for CMV antigens.

A roughly 130-subject validation cohort, separate from the approximately 670-subject first cohort, supplied the donors. This clonotype was obtained from a woman aged 18-29 years in good health and CMV-seropositive. Sequenced material: PBMCs.

For the CDR3, the DNA is TGTGCCATCGCTCCCCAGGCGTCACCCCTCCACTTT. Translating it yields CAIAPQASPLHF. This chain joins TRBV6-1 and TRBJ1-6; D unclear. Germline V gene data show CDR1 as MNHNS and CDR2 as SASEGT. This CDR3 is 12 amino acids long. Trimming removed 10 bases at V and 10 bases at J, with 14 bases between.